A single sample gave rise to the 3 T cell receptor beta chains below, sequenced in a study of T cells in Graves' hyperthyroidism and ophthalmopathy. Amplified TCR beta CDR3 regions derived from RNA transcripts. The TCR CDR3 first-round RT-PCR relied on the HTBI primer set. TCRdb re-analysed the multiplex PCR reads in MiXCR, keeping a single row per CDR3 protein. The sample has almost 600,000 distinct CDR3 sequences; about 15% are singletons. The material sequenced was blood. Source of these receptors: a woman aged 25-40 years with Graves' hyperthyroidism that later progressed to Graves' ophthalmopathy.

This clonotype was detected ten times or more. This chain connects TRBV6-2 or TRBV6-3 to TRBJ2-7, with D hard to call. Germline V gene lookup returns CDR1 MNHEY and CDR2 SVGEGT. V lost 2 bases, J lost 4 bases, and 12 bases lay in between. The CDR3 has 14 residues. The CDR3 sequence is CASSYEATFYEQYF. CDR3 in DNA: TGTGCCAGCAGTTACGAGGCGACATTTTACGAGCAGTACTTC.

V is TRBV19 and J is TRBJ2-3, with 9 bases lining up with TRBD2. Unmatched junction bases numbered 7, after V lost 3 bases and J lost 6 bases. There are 15 residues in the CDR3. CDR1 and CDR2 from the germline V gene are LNHDA and SQIVND (reference sequence). The CDR3 sequence is CASSIQREAGDTQYF. The CDR3 region has the DNA TGTGCCAGTAGTATTCAGCGGGAGGCGGGCGATACGCAGTATTTT.

This clonotype showed up just a few times. The chain uses TRBV3-1 and TRBJ2-3; the match to TRBD2 covers 9 bases. The CDR3 spans 16 residues. Trimming cost V 0 bases and J 3 bases; bases outside gene matches: 4. Germline V gene data show CDR1 as LGHDT and CDR2 as YNNKEL (reference sequence). This chain's CDR3 is CASSQDVAGVTDTQYF. CDR3 nucleotides: TGTGCCAGCAGCCAAGATGTAGCGGGAGTGACAGATACGCAGTATTTT.